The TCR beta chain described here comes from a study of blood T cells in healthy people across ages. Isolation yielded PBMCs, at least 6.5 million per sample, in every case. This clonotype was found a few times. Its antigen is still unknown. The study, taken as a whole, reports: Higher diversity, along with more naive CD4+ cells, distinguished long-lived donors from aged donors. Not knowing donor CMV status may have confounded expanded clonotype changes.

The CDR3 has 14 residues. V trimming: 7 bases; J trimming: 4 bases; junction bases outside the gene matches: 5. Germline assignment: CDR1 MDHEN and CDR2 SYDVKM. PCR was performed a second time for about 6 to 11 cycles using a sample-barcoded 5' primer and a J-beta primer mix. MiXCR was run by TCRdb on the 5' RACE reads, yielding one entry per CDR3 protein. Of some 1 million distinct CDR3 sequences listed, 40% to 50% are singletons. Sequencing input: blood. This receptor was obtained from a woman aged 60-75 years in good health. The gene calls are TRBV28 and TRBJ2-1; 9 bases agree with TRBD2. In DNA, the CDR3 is TGTGCCAGCACCCCTAGCGGGACGTACAATGAGCAGTTCTTC. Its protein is CASTPSGTYNEQFF. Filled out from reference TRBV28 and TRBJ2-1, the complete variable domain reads DVKVTQSSRYLVKRTGEKVFLECVQDMDHENMFWYRQDPGLGLRLIYFSYDVKMKEKGDIPEGYSVSREKKERFSLILESASTNQTSMYLCASTPSGTYNEQFFGPGTRLTVL.